This TCR beta chain was identified during a study of blood T cell repertoires in COVID-19 (dated by TCRdb to the early 2020s). For the wider study: Samples from collaborators originated in the United States, Italy and Spain and spanned both the acute and convalescent phases of COVID-19. The prospective study material was composed of cDNA or gDNA derived from T cells, B-cell-depleted T cells, or PBMCs. Subjects who had been exposed to COVID-19, were actively infected with it, or had recovered from it provided the deeply sampled blood TCRbeta repertoires that made up the dataset. The repertoires were made available in a free public database intended to serve as a resource for research on the immune response to SARS-CoV-2. The samples were drawn from two sources: the first 160 participants of the ongoing ImmuneRACE study, and over 950 subjects contributed by 6 global collaborators. The sample metadata nearly always contained a de-identified subject ID, COVID-19 status, age in years and sex. HLA class I and class II types, where available, came from metadata supplied by the sample provider rather than from assay-based typing. The paper's findings and limits, for the study overall: Clinical and demographic metadata were provided uncurated, with the amount varying by source and participant.

CDR1 and CDR2 (SGHRS, YFSETQ) derive from the germline V gene. The trim is 2 bases for V and 2 bases for J, with a gap of 7 bases between the germline ends. The CDR3 runs 13 amino acids, cysteine and phenylalanine included. Of the read, only the CDR3 DNA is kept; its 39 bases are in frame from base 1. The immunoSEQ Assay, a bias-controlled multiplex PCR, was used to amplify TCRbeta CDR3 regions from genomic DNA. The authors' pipeline ran thus. Nucleated cell counts per sample were estimated from amplification of reference gene primers within the assay. To quantify the absolute abundance of each unique TCRbeta CDR3 rearrangement, sequence reads were collapsed and filtered. For each sample, productive Simpson clonality was calculated as the square root of Simpson's diversity index over productive rearrangements. TCRdb holds this immuneACCESS table with in-frame rearrangements only. Some clones are missing; in checked studies, unresolved V genes explain under half, and the rest has no known cause. Clonal size and the V and J genes are those of that table, whereas D and trimming came from the DNA. In all, the sample holds around 310,000 clones, and about nine tenths of those were seen once. The ten largest clones capture under 7% of the sample.

At one collaborating source in Seattle, patients were enrolled during active infection and were followed longitudinally through the course of disease. Whole blood was collected in K2EDTA tubes by collaborating institutions according to the institutions' own protocols. For TCRbeta analysis, collaborators shipped samples as frozen whole blood, isolated PBMCs, or DNA extracted from either of those sample types. This clone was counted a single time. It has no known antigen specificity. No quality values exist for individual bases; no much larger clone is one base distant. The specimen sequenced was peripheral blood. The chain uses TRBV5-1 and TRBJ2-5; confidence is insufficient to name the D gene. The receptor's source is a woman aged 30 to 39 with COVID-19, enrolled during active disease. At the DNA level, the sequence is TGCGCCAGCAGCTTCAGCGAACAAGAGACCCAGTACTTC. Its protein product is CASSFSEQETQYF.